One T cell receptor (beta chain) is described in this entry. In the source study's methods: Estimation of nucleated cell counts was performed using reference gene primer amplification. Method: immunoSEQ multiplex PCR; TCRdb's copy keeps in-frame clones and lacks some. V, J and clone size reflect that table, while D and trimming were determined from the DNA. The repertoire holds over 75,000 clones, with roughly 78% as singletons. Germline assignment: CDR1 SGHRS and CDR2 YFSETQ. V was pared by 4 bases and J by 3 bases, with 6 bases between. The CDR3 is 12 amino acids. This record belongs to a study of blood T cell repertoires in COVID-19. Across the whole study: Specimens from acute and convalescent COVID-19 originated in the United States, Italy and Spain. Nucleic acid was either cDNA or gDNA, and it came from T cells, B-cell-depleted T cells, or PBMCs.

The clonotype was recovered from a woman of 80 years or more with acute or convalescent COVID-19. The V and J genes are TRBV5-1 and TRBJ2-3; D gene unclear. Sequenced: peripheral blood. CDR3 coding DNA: TGCGCCAGCAGCCCCGGGACAGATACGCAGTATTTT. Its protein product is CASSPGTDTQYF.